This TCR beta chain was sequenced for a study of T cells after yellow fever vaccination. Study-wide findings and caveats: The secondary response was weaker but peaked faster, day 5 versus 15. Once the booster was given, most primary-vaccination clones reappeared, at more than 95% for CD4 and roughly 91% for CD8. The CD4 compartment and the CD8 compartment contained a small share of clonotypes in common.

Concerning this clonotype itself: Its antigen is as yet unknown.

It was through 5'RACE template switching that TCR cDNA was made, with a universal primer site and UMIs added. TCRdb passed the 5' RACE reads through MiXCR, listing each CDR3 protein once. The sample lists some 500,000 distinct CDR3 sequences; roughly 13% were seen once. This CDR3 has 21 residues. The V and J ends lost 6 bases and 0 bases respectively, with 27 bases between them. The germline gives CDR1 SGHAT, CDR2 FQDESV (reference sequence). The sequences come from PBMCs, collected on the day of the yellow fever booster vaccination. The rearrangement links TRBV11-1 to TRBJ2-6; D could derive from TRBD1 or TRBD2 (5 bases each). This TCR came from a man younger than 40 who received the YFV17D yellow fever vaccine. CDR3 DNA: TGTGCCAGCAGACCTCTCGCGGGCCTCTTACGGCAGGGCTCTGGGGCCAACGTCCTGACTTTC. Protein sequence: CASRPLAGLLRQGSGANVLTF.